Listed below are T cell receptor beta chains from one sample, sequenced in a study of metastatic and nonmetastatic thyroid tumors. TCRdb re-called the PCR reads with MiXCR. The sample comprises some 15,000 clones, around 21% of which are singletons, and less than 25% rests with the top ten. The sequencing sample was made of adjacent normal tissue. The receptors come from a female donor with papillary thyroid cancer or a benign thyroid nodule (not recorded which). Some clones in this sample may be carry-over from other donors' samples. Both conserved end residues are part of each CDR3.

V gene	J gene	CDR3 protein
TRBV2	TRBJ2-7	CASIGGTDYEQYF
TRBV12-5	TRBJ2-1	CASGPEGQATYNEQFF
TRBV20-1	TRBJ2-7	CSARTSGIDEQYF
TRBV11-2	TRBJ2-2	CASSPVVSNTGELFF
TRBV5-1	TRBJ1-6	CASSPQGSPLHF
TRBV11-2	TRBJ2-1	CASILGPGQGANEQFF
TRBV20-1	TRBJ1-5	CSARGAGELSNQPQHF
TRBV16	TRBJ1-2	CASSQDRVFGGYTF
TRBV6-1	TRBJ2-2	CASTNKNTGELFF
TRBV5-6	TRBJ1-4	CASSLVGGSGEKPFF